This TCR beta chain was sequenced for a study of cytomegalovirus exposure and HLA in healthy donors. Across the whole study: Unique TCRs numbering some 80 million, obtained from HLA-typed donors, made up an early data release.

This clone has only a few counts. As yet, its antigen is unknown. The study, taken as a whole, reports: When a later analysis was performed, an Asian-associated ancestry cluster reportedly had fewer N-insertions than the approximately 600-donor mean. CMV antigen specificity was confirmed in vitro for a few CMV-associated chains. There was a cluster of highly shared sequence variants that was likely a sequencing artifact.

The V end was cut by 6 bases, the J end by 0 bases, with 9 bases between. CDR3 length: 15 residues. Germline V gives CDR1 SNHLY, CDR2 FYNNEI. In the PCR, 60 Vbeta and 13 Jbeta primers were used. The repertoire was sequenced with immunoSEQ multiplex PCR; TCRdb's copy has only in-frame clones and lacks some. This table holds 30,000 to 35,000 clones, about 70% found once. This receptor was obtained from a middle-aged man in good health and CMV-seropositive. This rearrangement joins TRBV2 to TRBJ2-6; no firm D call. Sequencing input: PBMCs. The CDR3 loop reads CASRATDSGANVLTF. As DNA, the CDR3 is TGTGCCAGCAGGGCGACTGACTCTGGGGCCAACGTCCTGACTTTC.